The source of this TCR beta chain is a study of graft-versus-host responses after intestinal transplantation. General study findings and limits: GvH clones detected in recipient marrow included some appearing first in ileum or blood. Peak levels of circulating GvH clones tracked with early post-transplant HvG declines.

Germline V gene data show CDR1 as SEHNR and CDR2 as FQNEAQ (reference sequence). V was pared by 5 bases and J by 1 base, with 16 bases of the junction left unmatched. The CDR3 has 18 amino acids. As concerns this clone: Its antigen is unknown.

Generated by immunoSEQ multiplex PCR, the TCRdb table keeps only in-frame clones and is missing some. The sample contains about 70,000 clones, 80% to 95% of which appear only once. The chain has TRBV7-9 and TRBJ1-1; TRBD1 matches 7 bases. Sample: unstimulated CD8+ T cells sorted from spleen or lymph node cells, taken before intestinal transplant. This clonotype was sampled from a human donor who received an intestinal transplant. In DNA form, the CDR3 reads TGTGCCAGCAGCGCGACAACAACACAGGGGTTAGGGAACACTGAAGCTTTCTTT. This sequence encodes CASSATTTQGLGNTEAFF.